These 26 T cell receptor beta chains were all obtained from the same sample, sequenced in a study of T cells in Graves' hyperthyroidism and ophthalmopathy. RNA transcripts provided the source from which TCR beta CDR3 regions were amplified. Initially, a first-round RT-PCR of the TCR CDR3 employed the HTBI primer set. TCRdb processed the multiplex PCR reads anew with MiXCR; each CDR3 protein has one entry. The profile covers roughly 180,000 distinct CDR3 sequences, with about 9% appearing a single time and more than 20% taken by the ten largest. The sequenced sample consisted of blood. These receptors originate from a woman in her late teens or twenties with Graves' hyperthyroidism that later progressed to Graves' ophthalmopathy.

This clonotype has a handful of counts. The chain uses TRBV19 and TRBJ1-3; TRBD1 is a possible D gene (6 bases). V lost 1 base and J lost 2, with 12 bases in between. Germline lookup yields CDR1 LNHDA and CDR2 SQIVND (reference sequence). The CDR3 runs to 16 residues. Here the CDR3 DNA reads TGTGCCAGTAGTATAGGGGGACACTTAACTGGAAACACCATATATTTT. It specifies CASSIGGHLTGNTIYF.

The CDR3 here is CASSEAHGGSYEQYF. The CDR3 DNA sequence: TGTGCCAGCAGTGAAGCGCACGGGGGGAGCTACGAGCAGTACTTC. The chain recombines TRBV6-1 with TRBJ2-7; 7 bases map to TRBD2. The CDR3 has 15 residues. Germline V gives CDR1 MNHNS, CDR2 SASEGT. Trimming removed 0 bases from V and 3 bases from J; junction bases left unmatched: 5.

This clonotype was seen ten or more times. The V call is TRBV20-1, the J call TRBJ1-2, with D uncertain. The CDR3 consists of 13 residues. Germline CDR1 and CDR2: DFQATT and SNEGSKA (reference sequence). The V end lost 4 bases, the J end lost 1 base, and 10 bases lay between the germline ends. This chain's CDR3 is CSAIGLLNYGYTF. Written as DNA, the CDR3 is TGCAGTGCTATTGGATTACTTAACTATGGCTACACCTTC.

This clonotype was recorded at least ten times. The chain employs TRBV7-8 and TRBJ2-3; D gene uncertain. This CDR3 comprises 17 residues. CDR1 SGHVS and CDR2 FQNEAQ come from the germline V gene. The germline V and J ends were trimmed by 1 base and 0 bases, with 14 bases remaining between them. CDR3 in DNA: TGTGCCAGCAGCTTAGGCATGGGGTTAAGGAGCACAGATACGCAGTATTTT. This translates into CASSLGMGLRSTDTQYF.

In this sample, this clonotype turned up many times. The V call is TRBV7-3, the J call TRBJ2-1; D possibly uses TRBD1 or TRBD2 (5 bases each). Trimming removed 2 bases from V and 10 bases from J, with 12 bases in between. This CDR3 comprises 13 residues. CDR1 is SGHTA, CDR2 FQGTGA, per germline. The CDR3 here is CASSLPGTQEQFF. The CDR3 DNA follows: TGTGCCAGCAGCTTACCGGGGACCCAAGAGCAGTTCTTC.

At least ten counts were recorded for this clonotype. This chain uses TRBV4-1 with TRBJ1-2; D gene unclear. The CDR3 loop spans 16 amino acids. Germline V gives CDR1 MGHRA, CDR2 YSYEKL. Trimming took 0 bases from V and 2 from J, leaving 13 bases between them. The CDR3 sequence: CASSQERETENYGYTF. DNA for the CDR3: TGCGCCAGCAGCCAAGAGAGGGAGACGGAAAACTATGGCTACACCTTC.

This clonotype occurred many times. The rearrangement links TRBV19 to TRBJ1-1, with TRBD1 as a possible D gene (5 bases). Trimming left V 2 bases short and J 5 bases short, with 18 bases between. In germline, CDR1 is LNHDA, CDR2 SQIVND (reference sequence). This CDR3 has 16 residues. CDR3 loop: CASSINPTRGYTEAFF. The CDR3 DNA is TGTGCCAGTAGTATAAACCCTACAAGGGGCTATACTGAAGCTTTCTTT.

Of note for this clonotype: A read error may be the cause here, since a much bigger clone is one base away. The rearrangement joins TRBV3-1 to TRBJ2-7, with 8 bases lining up with TRBD2. J lost 2 bases, V lost 8 bases, and 8 bases had no gene match. CDR3 size: 14 residues. Germline V CDR1 and CDR2: LGHDT, YNNKEL (reference sequence). The DNA for the CDR3 is TGTGCCAGCGGCCCCGGGACTAGTCCCTACGAGCAGTACTTC. The encoded protein is CASGPGTSPYEQYF.

The table lists this clonotype with many counts. The chain links TRBV2 to TRBJ2-1; 8 bases are a match to TRBD2. The V segment lost 2 bases and the J segment 8 bases; nucleotides outside the gene matches: 11. Germline V gene lookup returns CDR1 SNHLY and CDR2 FYNNEI. The CDR3 sequence is 16 residues long. As DNA, the CDR3 is TGTGCCAGCAGTGAACTCGTCGGGAGGGCCGGATATGAGCAGTTCTTC. Amino acids: CASSELVGRAGYEQFF.

This clonotype was picked up many times. The chain combines TRBV18 with TRBJ2-7; a possible D gene is TRBD2 (6 bases). Germline V gene lookup returns CDR1 KGHSH and CDR2 LQKENI. V lost 6 bases and J 7 bases, leaving 16 bases between the germline ends. This CDR3 contains 13 residues. The CDR3, as DNA: TGTGCCAGCTCCCGGGAGCAGCTCCGGGAGCAGTACTTC. Its protein is CASSREQLREQYF.

The sample holds many counts of this clonotype. The chain combines TRBV7-6 with TRBJ1-2, with D uncertain. Germline CDR1 reads SGHVS; CDR2 reads FNYEAQ. The CDR3 has 11 residues. Deletions cut 7 bases from V and 5 bases from J, with 8 bases between. The CDR3 DNA follows: TGTGCCAGCACGGACGGATATGGCTACACCTTC. It codes for CASTDGYGYTF.

This clonotype was counted only a few times. This chain connects TRBV20-1 to TRBJ2-7, with D perhaps matching TRBD2 (6 bases). Germline CDR1 is DFQATT and CDR2 is SNEGSKA (reference sequence). The CDR3 spans 13 residues. V was clipped by 1 base and J by 3 bases, with 10 bases between them. The DNA of the CDR3 is TGCAGTGCTAGAGTGCGGGAAGACTACGAGCAGTACTTC. Residues: CSARVREDYEQYF.

In its sample, this clonotype was seen many times. J is TRBJ2-3 and V is TRBV27; D remains ambiguous. There are 14 residues in the CDR3. The germline V and J ends were trimmed by 2 bases and 4 bases, with 10 bases remaining between them. Germline V gene data show CDR1 as MNHEY and CDR2 as SMNVEV (reference sequence). CDR3 residues: CASSLVGQPDTQYF. In nucleotides, the CDR3 is TGTGCCAGCAGTTTAGTAGGGCAACCAGATACGCAGTATTTT.

This clonotype was detected ten times or more. J is TRBJ1-5 and V is TRBV2, with a tentative D call TRBD1 (6 bases). The CDR3 has 14 amino acids. The germline V gene encodes CDR1 SNHLY and CDR2 FYNNEI. Trimming removed 4 bases from V and 7 bases from J, with 14 bases in between. This chain's CDR3 is CASSGGQGYQPQHF. CDR3 nucleotide sequence: TGTGCCAGCAGTGGAGGGCAGGGGTACCAGCCCCAGCATTTT. Complete variable domain (other parts from reference TRBV2 and TRBJ1-5): EPEVTQTPSHQVTQMGQEVILRCVPISNHLYFYWYRQILGQKVEFLVSFYNNEISEKSEIFDDQFSVERPDGSNFTLKIRSTKLEDSAMYFCASSGGQGYQPQHFGDGTRLSIL.

The table lists this clonotype with a few counts. This may be a read error, as it is one base from a much larger clone. The chain links TRBV11-2 to TRBJ2-6; tentative D call: TRBD2 (6 bases). CDR1 and CDR2 (germline): SGHAT, FQNNGV. Trimming took 0 bases from V and 0 from J, leaving 9 bases between them. The CDR3 length is 17 residues. The CDR3 bases are TGTGCCAGCAGCTTAGACCGGGGGTCCTCTGGGGCCAACGTCCTGACTTTC. This sequence encodes CASSLDRGSSGANVLTF.

In its sample, this clonotype was seen many times. The V gene is TRBV29-1, the J gene TRBJ1-1, with D possibly matching TRBD1 (5 bases). This CDR3 is 14 amino acids long. Germline CDR1 reads SQVTM; CDR2 reads ANQGSEA. V lost 7 bases to trimming and J lost 3 bases, with 18 bases between them. CDR3 loop: CSASGDSEYTEAFF. The CDR3 DNA is TGCAGCGCCTCTGGGGACTCCGAGTACACTGAAGCTTTCTTT.

On this clonotype itself: Since a much larger clone is just one base distant, this may be a read error. The CDR3, as DNA: TGTGCCAGCAGCCAAGATTCGTTTTGGACAGGGGATAATGAGCAGCTCTTC. Amino acids: CASSQDSFWTGDNEQLF. This chain links TRBV14 with TRBJ2-1, with 9 bases identical to TRBD1. The CDR3 covers 17 residues. Germline CDR1 is SGHDN and CDR2 is FVKESK.

This clonotype was observed at least ten times. This chain links TRBV13 with TRBJ1-2, with 9 positions matching TRBD1. Germline V CDR1 and CDR2: PRHDT, FYEKMQ (reference sequence). V lost 6 bases to trimming and J lost 8 bases; unmatched junction nucleotides: 4. CDR3 length equals 12 residues. The CDR3 protein is CASRGTGSGYTF. The CDR3 DNA is TGTGCCAGCAGAGGGACAGGGAGCGGCTACACCTTC.

The chain employs TRBV7-8 and TRBJ2-7; 15 nucleotides align to TRBD2. CDR3 length equals 16 residues. Germline assignment: CDR1 SGHVS and CDR2 FQNEAQ. V shed 3 bases, J shed 6 bases, and the junction held 6 bases outside the gene matches. The CDR3 nucleotides read TGTGCCAGCAGCTTGGAGTTGGGACTAGCGGGAGGCGAGCAGTACTTC. Translating it yields CASSLELGLAGGEQYF.

This CDR3 reads CASSQRRDRGEKLFF. As DNA, the CDR3 is TGTGCCAGCAGCCAACGCCGGGACAGGGGTGAAAAACTGTTTTTT. This sequence joins TRBV5-6 and TRBJ1-4; 10 bases agree with TRBD1. CDR3 length: 15 amino acids. V lost 4 bases, J lost 7 bases, and 7 bases stayed unmatched. Germline-derived CDR1 and CDR2 are SGHDT and YYEEEE.

At least ten counts were recorded for this clonotype. The chain joins TRBV7-9 to TRBJ1-4; D unresolved. The CDR3 is made up of 13 amino acids. The germline CDR1 and CDR2 sequences are SEHNR and FQNEAQ (reference sequence). V was shortened by 5 bases and J by 8 bases, with 12 bases between the two germline ends. The CDR3 protein is CASSPSAAEKLFF. The CDR3 nucleotides read TGTGCCAGCAGCCCCTCAGCGGCCGAAAAACTGTTTTTT.

In this sample, this clonotype turned up many times. V gene TRBV15 combines with J gene TRBJ1-5; TRBD1 matches at 8 bases. Germline values: CDR1 LNHNV, CDR2 YYDKDF (reference sequence). After removal of 2 bases from V and 3 bases from J, the junction contained 3 bases not matched to a gene. The CDR3 has 15 residues. The CDR3 DNA reads TGTGCCACCAGCAGAAAGGACAGGGTCAATCAGCCCCAGCATTTT. Translated, it gives CATSRKDRVNQPQHF. Drawing the rest from reference TRBV15 and TRBJ1-5, the complete variable domain is DAMVIQNPRYQVTQFGKPVTLSCSQTLNHNVMYWYQQKSSQAPKLLFHYYDKDFNNEADTPDNFQSRRPNTSFCFLDIRSPGLGDTAMYLCATSRKDRVNQPQHFGDGTRLSIL.

This clonotype showed up many times. J is TRBJ1-1 and V is TRBV3-1; D possibly corresponds to TRBD1 (5 bases). The CDR3 has 15 amino acids. Germline-derived CDR1 and CDR2 are LGHDT and YNNKEL (reference sequence). V lost 1 base and J 3 bases, leaving 12 bases between the germline ends. CDR3 amino acids: CASSQGGAPYTEAFF. For the CDR3, the DNA is TGTGCCAGCAGCCAAGGGGGCGCTCCATACACTGAAGCTTTCTTT. Full variable domain (outside the CDR3, taken from reference TRBV3-1 and TRBJ1-1): DTAVSQTPKYLVTQMGNDKSIKCEQNLGHDTMYWYKQDSKKFLKIMFSYNNKELIINETVPNRFSPKSPDKAHLNLHINSLELGDSAVYFCASSQGGAPYTEAFFGQGTRLTVV.

Ten or more counts support this clonotype. The rearrangement links TRBV7-2 to TRBJ2-1, with 7 nucleotides matching TRBD2. The CDR3 is 16 amino acids. Unmatched junction bases numbered 11, after V lost 6 bases and J lost 3 bases. Germline V gene data show CDR1 as SGHTA and CDR2 as FQGNSA. CDR3 protein: CASSSPVGGDYNEQFF. CDR3 coding DNA: TGTGCCAGCAGTTCACCCGTGGGGGGGGACTACAATGAGCAGTTCTTC. The variable domain in full, completed from reference TRBV7-2 and TRBJ2-1, reads GAGVSQSPSNKVTEKGKDVELRCDPISGHTALYWYRQSLGQGLEFLIYFQGNSAPDKSGLPSDRFSAERTGGSVSTLTIQRTQQEDSAVYLCASSSPVGGDYNEQFFGPGTRLTVL.

This clonotype was counted ten times or more. The chain carries TRBV28 and TRBJ2-5, with D perhaps TRBD2 (6 bases). In germline, CDR1 is MDHEN, CDR2 SYDVKM. The CDR3 covers 15 residues. Trimming removed 2 bases from V and 2 bases from J, with 12 bases in between. This chain's CDR3 is CASSLRTGGQETQYF. The CDR3, as DNA: TGTGCCAGCAGTTTACGGACTGGAGGGCAAGAGACCCAGTACTTC.

This clonotype was recorded a few times. The chain joins TRBV19 to TRBJ2-7; no reliable D call. This CDR3 contains 14 residues. CDR1 is LNHDA, CDR2 SQIVND, per germline (reference sequence). Between the trimmed V and J ends, which lost 5 bases and 3 bases, there was a span of 14 bases. DNA for the CDR3: TGTGCCAGTAGTCCAGGCGGCAGTGGCTACGAGCAGTACTTC. It yields the protein CASSPGGSGYEQYF. The complete variable domain, with remaining parts taken from reference TRBV19 and TRBJ2-7, reads DGGITQSPKYLFRKEGQNVTLSCEQNLNHDAMYWYRQDPGQGLRLIYYSQIVNDFQKGDIAEGYSVSREKKESFPLTVTSAQKNPTAFYLCASSPGGSGYEQYFGPGTRLTVT.